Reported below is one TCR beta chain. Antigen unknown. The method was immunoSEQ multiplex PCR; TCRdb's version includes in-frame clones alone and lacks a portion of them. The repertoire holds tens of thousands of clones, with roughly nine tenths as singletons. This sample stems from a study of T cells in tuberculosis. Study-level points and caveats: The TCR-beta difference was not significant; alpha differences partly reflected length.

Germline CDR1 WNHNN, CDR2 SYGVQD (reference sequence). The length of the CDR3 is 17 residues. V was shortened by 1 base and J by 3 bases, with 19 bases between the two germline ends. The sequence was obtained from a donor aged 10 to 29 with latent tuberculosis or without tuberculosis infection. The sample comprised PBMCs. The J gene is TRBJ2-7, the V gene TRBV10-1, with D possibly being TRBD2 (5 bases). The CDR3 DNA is TGCGCCAGCAGTGAGTGGGCTGTGTCAGGACTTCACTACGAGCAGTACTTC. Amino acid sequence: CASSEWAVSGLHYEQYF.